This record concerns one TCR beta chain sequence. Its specificity is not known. The sample is drawn from a study of human T cells and chemical hapten exposure. Across the whole study: Chiefly women, the patients showed alopecia areata, totalis or universalis. Study-level findings and limits: Correlating positively with patch test score were the PT1 expanded TCR counts. Alopecia affected the donors, so their immune response may differ from healthy people's. Expanded TCRs formed significantly more large CDR3 similarity clusters than controls.

Germline lookup yields CDR1 MNHNY and CDR2 SVGAGI (reference sequence). Unmatched junction bases numbered 7, after V lost 7 bases and J lost 5 bases. This CDR3 contains 15 residues. TCRdb re-derived calls from the RACE reads in MiXCR, one entry per CDR3 protein. The sample lists fewer than 400,000 distinct CDR3 sequences; under 8% were seen once. Time point denoted: patch test 1, 2 weeks after DPC sensitization. The treatment: therapeutic diphenylcyclopropenone sensitization with weekly scalp DPC. The sequencing here drew on whole blood, taken in connection with sensitization to the hapten diphenylcyclopropenone (DPC). The sequence was obtained from a young woman with alopecia areata. Some clones in this sample may be carry-over from other donors' samples. This rearrangement joins TRBV6-6 to TRBJ2-3, with 12 bases that match TRBD2. As DNA, the CDR3 is TGTGCCAGCACATGGGCTAGCGGGGGGGGAGATACGCAGTATTTT. Its translation: CASTWASGGGDTQYF.